This T cell receptor (beta chain) was retrieved from a study of immune evolution from preneoplasia to lung adenocarcinoma. A word on this clone: The target antigen is unknown.

Study-level results: Highest clonality occurred in KRAS-mutant, not EGFR-mutant or double wild-type, nodules. Top clone frequencies peaked in normal lung, apparently declining through invasive adenocarcinoma.

Losses at the gene ends were 8 bases for V and 3 bases for J; bases not matched to a gene: 6. This CDR3 spans 13 amino acids. Germline assignment: CDR1 SGHVS and CDR2 FQNEAQ. Patient tissue came from resections in Japan or China, 2014–2017. Premalignant or tumor cells were enriched by macro-dissection after pathologic assessment. Method: immunoSEQ multiplex PCR; TCRdb's copy keeps in-frame clones and lacks some. The table shows about 4,300 clones, with around 74% occurring only once. The rearrangement links TRBV7-8 to TRBJ1-1; 7 positions match TRBD1. The sequencing sample was made of FFPE lung adenocarcinoma in situ tissue. This TCR was sampled from a person between 55 and 80 years old with lung adenocarcinoma. The CDR3 loop reads CASLDRIDTEAFF. Here the CDR3 DNA reads TGTGCCAGCCTGGACAGGATCGACACTGAAGCTTTCTTT.